What follows is one T cell receptor beta chain and its context. As yet, its antigen is unknown. Sequenced by immunoSEQ multiplex PCR; TCRdb stores in-frame clones only, minus some. The repertoire has fewer than 130,000 clones, about 85% of them found once; the top ten carry under 3.5%. V lost 3 bases, J lost 3 bases, and 13 bases lay in between. Germline CDR1 reads SGDLS; CDR2 reads YYNGEE. The CDR3 has 15 amino acids. This sample is drawn from a study of T cell responses to AZD1222 COVID-19 vaccine. Study-wide background: Pooled samples include second doses given at about 4 or 12 weeks.

Study findings and constraints: Just a handful of AZD1222 recipients tested seropositive at baseline.

This sequence joins TRBV9 and TRBJ1-5, with D perhaps TRBD1 (6 bases). Here the sequenced sample was peripheral blood, taken on day 0 of AZD1222 vaccination. This clonotype originated in an adult in good health. In nucleotides, the CDR3 is TGTGCCAGCAGCGCTAGCCAGGGGCCCAATCAGCCCCAGCATTTT. It translates to CASSASQGPNQPQHF.